This T cell receptor (beta chain) was obtained from a study of cytomegalovirus exposure and HLA in healthy donors. Findings and limits, study-wide: The Asian-associated ancestry cluster reportedly had fewer N-insertions than the approximately 630-donor mean in a later analysis. CMV serostatus alone was available as immune exposure information.

Remarks on this clone: Its antigen is still unknown.

The study ran its PCR with 60 Vbeta and 13 Jbeta primers. Some clones are missing from TCRdb's copy, which holds only in-frame ones; the method was immunoSEQ multiplex PCR. The data contain more than 95,000 clones, around three quarters of them singletons. Per the germline V gene, CDR1 is SGHAT and CDR2 is FQNNGV. With V trimmed by 4 bases and J by 0 bases, 11 bases remained unmatched. This CDR3 spans 17 amino acids. The receptor's source is a man aged 25-45 years in good health and CMV-seropositive. This sequence joins TRBV11-2 and TRBJ2-7; 8 nucleotides match TRBD1. The sequencing input was PBMCs. The DNA of the CDR3 is TGTGCCAGCAGCTCCGGGACAGGTGCGTCCGGCTCCTACGAGCAGTACTTC. Residues: CASSSGTGASGSYEQYF.